At least ten counts were recorded for the clone carrying this T cell receptor (beta chain). The template was RNA from unsorted bulk tissue. Distant lung tissue was collected more than 3 cm away from the tumor edge. TCRbeta libraries were built with three rounds of nested PCR, modified from ARM-PCR. MiXCR was run by TCRdb on the multiplex PCR reads, yielding one entry per CDR3 protein. Among approximately 100,000 distinct CDR3 sequences listed, about 63% were seen once. This sample is part of a study of tumor and adjacent non-tumor tissue in lung cancer. The V end was cut by 0 bases, the J end by 12 bases, with 16 bases between. The germline CDR1 and CDR2 sequences are SGHKS and YYEKEE (reference sequence). The CDR3 spans 14 residues.

V is TRBV5-5 and J is TRBJ2-1; no clear D. This TCR was recovered from a man in his sixties with non-small cell lung cancer. Input material: distant non-tumor lung tissue. The CDR3 loop is CASSLVETALGQFF. CDR3 in DNA: TGTGCCAGCAGCTTGGTTGAGACCGCCTTAGGGCAGTTCTTC. The full variable domain, completed using reference TRBV5-5 and TRBJ2-1, is DAGVTQSPTHLIKTRGQQVTLRCSPISGHKSVSWYQQVLGQGPQFIFQYYEKEERGRGNFPDRFSARQFPNYSSELNVNALLLGDSALYLCASSLVETALGQFFGPGTRLTVL.